The rows below give T cell receptor beta chains drawn from one sample of a study of spatial heterogeneity in lung cancer. TCRdb re-analysed the 5' RACE reads in MiXCR, keeping a single row per CDR3 protein. The data contain more than 95,000 distinct CDR3 sequences, more than 10% of them singletons. This specimen was PBMCs, taken at follow-up. Source of these receptors: a male donor with early-stage non-small cell lung cancer. Each CDR3 is given with its conserved first and last residue. A D gene is named only where the DNA matches it firmly. Not all rows give a size; the values are once, few, many and, for expanded clones, a class.

j_gene: TRBJ1-6; abundance: few; v_gene: TRBV12-3/TRBV12-4; d_gene: -; CDR3nt: TGTGCCAGCCGGAGCTCCTATAATTCACCCCTCCACTTT; CDR3aa: CASRSSYNSPLHF
j_gene: TRBJ2-3; abundance: few; v_gene: TRBV20-1; d_gene: -; CDR3nt: TGCAGTGCTAGGCGAACGGGGGTCACAGATACGCAGTATTTT; CDR3aa: CSARRTGVTDTQYF
j_gene: TRBJ2-1; abundance: many; v_gene: TRBV5-6; d_gene: TRBD2; CDR3nt: TGTGCCAGCAGACCCTCGGTTAGAGCGGGGGGGCGAAATGAGCAGTTCTTC; CDR3aa: CASRPSVRAGGRNEQFF
j_gene: TRBJ2-1; abundance: many; v_gene: TRBV7-2; d_gene: -; CDR3nt: TGTGCCAGCAGCTCACGTAATGAGCAGTTCTTC; CDR3aa: CASSSRNEQFF
j_gene: TRBJ2-3; abundance: -; v_gene: TRBV28; d_gene: -; CDR3nt: TGTGCCAGCAGTTTATCCGCCGGGACACGGCCAAGCAGGCAGTATTTT; CDR3aa: CASSLSAGTRPSRQYF
j_gene: TRBJ1-1; abundance: few; v_gene: TRBV20-1; d_gene: TRBD1; CDR3nt: TGCAGTGCTCCGGACAGGGGTGACAGGAACACTGAAGCTTTCTTT; CDR3aa: CSAPDRGDRNTEAFF
j_gene: TRBJ1-2; abundance: many; v_gene: TRBV28; d_gene: -; CDR3nt: TGTGCCAGTAACAGGGAAAACTACTATGGCTACACCTTC; CDR3aa: CASNRENYYGYTF
j_gene: TRBJ2-2; abundance: many; v_gene: TRBV29-1; d_gene: TRBD1; CDR3nt: TGCAGCGTACAGGGGGCCTCCACCGGGGAGCTGTTTTTT; CDR3aa: CSVQGASTGELFF
j_gene: TRBJ2-1; abundance: many; v_gene: TRBV7-6; d_gene: -; CDR3nt: TGTGCCAGCAGCTCCCAAGACGGTTGGGAGCAGTTCTTC; CDR3aa: CASSSQDGWEQFF
j_gene: TRBJ1-5; abundance: few; v_gene: TRBV2; d_gene: -; CDR3nt: TGTGCCAGCAGAGAAACGACAGTTTATCAGCCCCAGCATTTT; CDR3aa: CASRETTVYQPQHF
j_gene: TRBJ1-2; abundance: -; v_gene: TRBV6-2/TRBV6-3; d_gene: -; CDR3nt: TGTGCCAGCAGTCAACCGACAGGAACTATCAAGATGCACTTCTATGGCTACACCTTC; CDR3aa: CASSQPTGTIKMHFYGYTF
j_gene: TRBJ2-7; abundance: -; v_gene: TRBV9; d_gene: -; CDR3nt: TGTGCCAGCAGCGTAGCGGGCCAGAGCTCCTACGAGCAGTACTTC; CDR3aa: CASSVAGQSSYEQYF
j_gene: TRBJ1-3; abundance: many; v_gene: TRBV9; d_gene: -; CDR3nt: TGTGCCAGCAGCGTACAGGACTCTGGAAACACCATATATTTT; CDR3aa: CASSVQDSGNTIYF
j_gene: TRBJ2-3; abundance: -; v_gene: TRBV20-1; d_gene: TRBD2; CDR3nt: TGCAGTGCCACCGGGCTAGCGGGGGCTCCAGATACGCAGTATTTT; CDR3aa: CSATGLAGAPDTQYF
j_gene: TRBJ1-5; abundance: many; v_gene: TRBV7-3; d_gene: TRBD1; CDR3nt: TGTGCCAGCAGCCTTGACAGGGGGCAGCCCCAGCATTTT; CDR3aa: CASSLDRGQPQHF
j_gene: TRBJ1-6; abundance: -; v_gene: TRBV5-5; d_gene: TRBD1; CDR3nt: TGTGCCAGCAGCCTCCGGGACAGCTATAATTCACCCCTCCACTTT; CDR3aa: CASSLRDSYNSPLHF
j_gene: TRBJ1-1; abundance: many; v_gene: TRBV29-1; d_gene: TRBD1; CDR3nt: TGCAGCGTGGTGGGCAGGGGGCCCACTGAAGCTTTCTTT; CDR3aa: CSVVGRGPTEAFF
j_gene: TRBJ2-3; abundance: few; v_gene: TRBV10-1; d_gene: -; CDR3nt: TGCGCCAGCAGCCGCGTTGGCCCCGCAGATACGCAGTATTTT; CDR3aa: CASSRVGPADTQYF
j_gene: TRBJ2-7; abundance: many; v_gene: TRBV29-1; d_gene: TRBD1; CDR3nt: TGCAGCGTTAAACAGGGGGAGAGCTTCGAGCAGTACTTC; CDR3aa: CSVKQGESFEQYF
j_gene: TRBJ2-3; abundance: -; v_gene: TRBV25-1; d_gene: -; CDR3nt: TGTGCCAGCGGCCCTCCGAGTACGCAGTATTTT; CDR3aa: CASGPPSTQYF
j_gene: TRBJ2-1; abundance: many; v_gene: TRBV3-1; d_gene: -; CDR3nt: TGTGCCAGCAGCGAACTAAACAGGATAGAGCAGTTCTTC; CDR3aa: CASSELNRIEQFF
j_gene: TRBJ2-5; abundance: many; v_gene: TRBV6-2/TRBV6-3; d_gene: -; CDR3nt: TGTGCCAGCAGTTACGGGTCTGGAGGGGGGAAGACCCAGTACTTC; CDR3aa: CASSYGSGGGKTQYF
j_gene: TRBJ1-2; abundance: -; v_gene: TRBV6-1; d_gene: TRBD1; CDR3nt: TGTGCCAGCTTCGGACAGGGTGCTGGGGAACGGGGCTACACCTTC; CDR3aa: CASFGQGAGERGYTF